Each of the 20 T cell receptor beta chains below was sequenced from the same sample in a study of CD8 T cells in ankylosing spondylitis. MiXCR was run by TCRdb on the 5' RACE reads, yielding one entry per CDR3 protein. The profile covers around 150,000 distinct CDR3 sequences, with around 16% appearing a single time and approximately 7.8% taken by the ten largest. The sample taken for sequencing was blood, either unsorted or a sorted T cell fraction (not recorded which). The receptors here all came from a male donor with ankylosing spondylitis or in good health (not recorded which).

The chain links TRBV29-1 to TRBJ2-7; the match to TRBD2 covers 8 bases. Germline V gene sequence: CDR1 SQVTM, CDR2 ANQGSEA. The CDR3 runs 13 residues. The ends lost 6 bases at V and 5 bases at J; junction bases unmatched: 9. CDR3 region: CSVVPAGGNEQYF. Written as DNA, the CDR3 is TGCAGCGTGGTCCCGGCGGGAGGCAACGAGCAGTACTTC.

This chain links TRBV5-1 with TRBJ2-7; D is unclear. V lost 0 bases to trimming and J lost 12 bases, with 13 bases between them. CDR3 length: 12 residues. Looked up from germline, CDR1 is SGHRS and CDR2 is YFSETQ. For the CDR3, the DNA is TGCGCCAGCAGCTTGGACAGCTATCGTTGGTACTTC. Its translation is CASSLDSYRWYF. The full variable domain, completed using reference TRBV5-1 and TRBJ2-7, is KAGVTQTPRYLIKTRGQQVTLSCSPISGHRSVSWYQQTPGQGLQFLFEYFSETQRNKGNFPGRFSGRQFSNSRSEMNVSTLELGDSALYLCASSLDSYRWYFGPGTRLTVT.

Only a few counts were recorded for this clonotype. This chain connects TRBV30 to TRBJ2-1; TRBD2 might be the D (6 bases). There are 17 residues in the CDR3. Trimming shortened V by 4 bases and J by 0 bases, and 19 bases separated the two germline ends. Germline V CDR1 and CDR2: GTSNPN, SVGIG (reference sequence). The chain's CDR3 is CAWKGGSSASSYNEQFF. The CDR3 DNA reads as TGTGCCTGGAAGGGCGGCTCTAGCGCCAGCTCCTACAATGAGCAGTTCTTC.

The V and J genes are TRBV28 and TRBJ2-6, with D possibly being TRBD1 or TRBD2 (5 bases each). CDR1 is MDHEN and CDR2 is SYDVKM in the germline V gene. Trimming removed 11 bases from V and 4 bases from J, with 33 bases in between. The length of the CDR3 is 20 residues. Here the CDR3 DNA reads TGTGCCCCCCTCGGGGCCAACGTCCTGACTTCCCTTCTCGGGGCCAACGTCCTGACTTTC. Its translation is CAPLGANVLTSLLGANVLTF.

This clonotype was counted at least ten times. The J gene is TRBJ2-7, the V gene TRBV5-1; possible D gene TRBD1, 5 bases. There are 16 residues in the CDR3. The V gene lost 1 base and the J gene lost 2 bases, with 16 bases spanning the gap. Germline values: CDR1 SGHRS, CDR2 YFSETQ. CDR3 protein: CASSLIAGQGTYEQYF. The CDR3 bases are TGCGCCAGCAGCTTGATCGCAGGGCAGGGAACCTACGAGCAGTACTTC.

The CDR3 nucleotides read TGTGCCAGCAGCACCGGGACTAGCGAAGTCGGGGAGCTGTTTTTT. It specifies CASSTGTSEVGELFF. The chain uses TRBV7-9 and TRBJ2-2, with 10 bases fitting TRBD2. In germline, CDR1 is SEHNR, CDR2 FQNEAQ (reference sequence). The junction had 7 bases not matched to a gene; V was cut back by 5 bases and J by 7 bases. The CDR3 totals 15 residues.

The chain uses TRBV29-1 and TRBJ2-7; D gene ambiguous. Per germline, CDR1 SQVTM and CDR2 ANQGSEA. The CDR3 totals 11 residues. V lost 7 bases and J lost 6, with 13 bases in between. The CDR3 sequence is CSARQAGEQYF. The DNA of the CDR3 is TGCAGCGCCCGTCAGGCAGGCGAGCAGTACTTC.

This clonotype was observed at least ten times. This rearrangement joins TRBV6-5 to TRBJ2-2; no reliable D call. The CDR3 has 15 amino acids. Germline CDR1 and CDR2: MNHEY and SVGAGI. V gave up 2 bases and J gave up 4 bases, with 11 bases separating them. Here the CDR3 reads CASSYHPTVTGELFF. DNA of the CDR3: TGTGCCAGCAGTTACCATCCAACGGTCACCGGGGAGCTGTTTTTT.

The CDR3 is CAWSGLAGGSYNEQFF. In nucleotides, the CDR3 is TGTGCCTGGAGTGGGCTAGCGGGAGGCTCCTACAATGAGCAGTTCTTC. This chain uses TRBV30 with TRBJ2-1; 11 nucleotides match TRBD2. There are 16 residues in the CDR3. Germline loops: CDR1 GTSNPN, CDR2 SVGIG (reference sequence). With V trimmed by 1 base and J by 0 bases, 2 bases remained unmatched.

This clonotype was seen more than once but under ten times. CDR3 DNA sequence: TGCAGCGTTGTCAGGGAGGAGGTTGGCTACACCTTC. Protein sequence: CSVVREEVGYTF. This chain connects TRBV29-1 to TRBJ1-2, with a weak D call TRBD1 (5 bases). The CDR3 has 12 residues. Per the germline V gene, CDR1 is SQVTM and CDR2 is ANQGSEA. Trimming took 4 bases from V and 7 from J, leaving 13 bases between them.

This chain connects TRBV12-3 or TRBV12-4 to TRBJ1-5; no definite D call. The V gene lost 7 bases and the J gene lost 11 bases, with 15 bases spanning the gap. The CDR3 runs to 12 residues. This CDR3 reads CASTLSGQSQHF. CDR3 in DNA: TGTGCCAGCACCCTGAGTGGGCAGTCCCAGCATTTT.

This clonotype came up many times. The rearrangement links TRBV27 to TRBJ2-3; 14 bases align to TRBD2. V shed 3 bases, J shed 2 bases, and the junction held 13 bases outside the gene matches. This CDR3 spans 20 amino acids. Germline CDR1 and CDR2: MNHEY and SMNVEV (reference sequence). CDR3 sequence reads: CASSFLSWTSGRSNTDTQYF. CDR3 in DNA: TGTGCCAGCAGTTTTTTATCGTGGACTAGCGGGAGGAGTAACACAGATACGCAGTATTTT.

This clonotype has ten or more counts. V and J are TRBV29-1 and TRBJ2-5; maybe TRBD1 (5 bases). The germline V gene has CDR1 SQVTM and CDR2 ANQGSEA. The CDR3 runs to 14 residues. With 8 bases removed from V and 4 bases from J, the gap between germline ends came to 20 bases. CDR3: CSSGIGVGGETQYF. DNA for the CDR3: TGCAGCTCAGGGATAGGGGTAGGCGGAGAGACCCAGTACTTC.

In its sample, this clonotype was seen a few times. J is TRBJ1-1 and V is TRBV28; D unclear. Germline CDR1 is MDHEN and CDR2 is SYDVKM. The CDR3 sequence is 11 residues long. The V gene lost 7 bases and the J gene lost 7 bases, with 10 bases spanning the gap. The CDR3 DNA sequence: TGTGCCAGCACAAGCCGGGGTGAAGCTTTCTTT. Translated, it gives CASTSRGEAFF.

Many counts were recorded for this clonotype. The J gene is TRBJ2-6, the V gene TRBV5-1; D ambiguous. V lost 2 bases, J lost 3 bases, and 12 bases lay in between. The CDR3 consists of 16 residues. Germline V gene lookup returns CDR1 SGHRS and CDR2 YFSETQ. Written as DNA, the CDR3 is TGCGCCAGCAGCTTCGACCGGTCCGGTGGGGCCAACGTCCTGACTTTC. Its protein product is CASSFDRSGGANVLTF.

The chain recombines TRBV3-1 with TRBJ1-5; possibly TRBD1 for D (6 bases). Trimming took off 11 bases at V and 0 bases at J, with 23 bases between the two ends. In germline, CDR1 is LGHDT, CDR2 YNNKEL (reference sequence). The length of the CDR3 is 17 residues. CDR3 in amino acids: CASCQGMDYDSNQPQHF. The CDR3 coding sequence is TGTGCCTCCTGCCAGGGGATGGACTATGATAGCAATCAGCCCCAGCATTTT.

At least ten counts were recorded for this clonotype. The chain combines TRBV5-1 with TRBJ2-1; D is possibly TRBD2 (6 bases). Trimming left V 4 bases short and J 9 bases short, with 17 bases between. CDR3 length: 14 amino acids. Germline V gene sequence: CDR1 SGHRS, CDR2 YFSETQ. CDR3 sequence: CASSPPGGKTEQFF. The CDR3 bases are TGCGCCAGCAGCCCACCTGGGGGGAAGACTGAGCAGTTCTTC. The full variable domain, with the rest looked up from reference TRBV5-1 and TRBJ2-1, is KAGVTQTPRYLIKTRGQQVTLSCSPISGHRSVSWYQQTPGQGLQFLFEYFSETQRNKGNFPGRFSGRQFSNSRSEMNVSTLELGDSALYLCASSPPGGKTEQFFGPGTRLTVL.

In regard to this clonotype: A single base separates this from a much larger clone, so it may be a read error. The V and J genes are TRBV18 and TRBJ2-3; D may be TRBD2 (6 bases). The CDR3 has 16 amino acids. The V gene's germline CDR1 is KGHSH and CDR2 LQKENI. The CDR3 loop reads CANSPRNSGSTDTQYF. The CDR3, as DNA: TGTGCCAACTCACCACGAAATAGCGGAAGCACAGATACGCAGTATTTT.

This clonotype has ten or more counts. The chain has TRBV14 and TRBJ2-2, with 12 bases identical to TRBD2. This CDR3 has 15 residues. CDR1 and CDR2 from the germline V gene are SGHDN and FVKESK. The V segment lost 5 bases and the J segment 6 bases; nucleotides outside the gene matches: 4. CDR3 sequence reads: CASSLRLAGAGELFF. The CDR3 DNA reads as TGTGCCAGCAGCTTGCGACTAGCGGGAGCCGGGGAGCTGTTTTTT.

The table lists this clonotype with many counts. V and J are TRBV29-1 and TRBJ1-5, with TRBD1 matching 8 bases. The CDR3 length is 13 residues. With V trimmed by 6 bases and J by 5 bases, 6 bases remained unmatched. Per the germline V gene, CDR1 is SQVTM and CDR2 is ANQGSEA. CDR3 DNA sequence: TGCAGCGTCTCGACAGGGGCGCATCAGCCCCAGCATTTT. Protein sequence: CSVSTGAHQPQHF.